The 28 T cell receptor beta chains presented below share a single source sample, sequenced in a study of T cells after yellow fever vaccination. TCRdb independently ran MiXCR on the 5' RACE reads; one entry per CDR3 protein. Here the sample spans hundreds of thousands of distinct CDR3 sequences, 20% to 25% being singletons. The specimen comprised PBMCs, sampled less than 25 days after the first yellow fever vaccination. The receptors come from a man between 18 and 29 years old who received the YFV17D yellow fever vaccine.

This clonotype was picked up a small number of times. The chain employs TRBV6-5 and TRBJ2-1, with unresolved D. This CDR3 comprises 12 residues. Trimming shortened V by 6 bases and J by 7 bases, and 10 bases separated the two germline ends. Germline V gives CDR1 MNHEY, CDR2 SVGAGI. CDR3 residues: CASRTTVNEQFF. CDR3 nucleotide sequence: TGTGCCAGCAGAACCACGGTGAATGAGCAGTTCTTC.

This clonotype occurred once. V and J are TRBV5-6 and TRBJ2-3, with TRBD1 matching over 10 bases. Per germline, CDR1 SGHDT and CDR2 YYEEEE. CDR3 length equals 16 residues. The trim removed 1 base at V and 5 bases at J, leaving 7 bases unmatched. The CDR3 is CASSLLGTGERDTQYF. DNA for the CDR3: TGTGCCAGCAGCTTGTTAGGGACAGGGGAGAGAGATACGCAGTATTTT. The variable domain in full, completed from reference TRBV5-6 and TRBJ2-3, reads DAGVTQSPTHLIKTRGQQVTLRCSPKSGHDTVSWYQQALGQGPQFIFQYYEEEERQRGNFPDRFSGHQFPNYSSELNVNALLLGDSALYLCASSLLGTGERDTQYFGPGTRLTVL.

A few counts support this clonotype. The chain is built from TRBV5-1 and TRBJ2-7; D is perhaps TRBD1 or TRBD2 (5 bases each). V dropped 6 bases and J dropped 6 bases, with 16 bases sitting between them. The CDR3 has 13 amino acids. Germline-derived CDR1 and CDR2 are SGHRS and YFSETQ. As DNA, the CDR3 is TGCGCCAGCACCTTCCAGGGACGATCCGAGCAGTACTTC. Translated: CASTFQGRSEQYF.

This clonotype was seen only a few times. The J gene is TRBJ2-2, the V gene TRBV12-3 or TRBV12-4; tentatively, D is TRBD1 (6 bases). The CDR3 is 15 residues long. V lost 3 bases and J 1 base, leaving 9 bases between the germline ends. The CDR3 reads CASSLGAQNTGELFF. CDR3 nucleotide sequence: TGTGCCAGCAGTTTGGGGGCCCAGAACACCGGGGAGCTGTTTTTT.

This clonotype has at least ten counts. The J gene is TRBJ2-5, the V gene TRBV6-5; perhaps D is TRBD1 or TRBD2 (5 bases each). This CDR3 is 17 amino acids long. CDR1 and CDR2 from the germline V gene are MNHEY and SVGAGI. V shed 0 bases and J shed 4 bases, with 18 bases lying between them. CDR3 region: CASSYSNRGVRRETQYF. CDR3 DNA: TGTGCCAGCAGTTACTCAAACCGAGGGGTTCGGCGAGAGACCCAGTACTTC.

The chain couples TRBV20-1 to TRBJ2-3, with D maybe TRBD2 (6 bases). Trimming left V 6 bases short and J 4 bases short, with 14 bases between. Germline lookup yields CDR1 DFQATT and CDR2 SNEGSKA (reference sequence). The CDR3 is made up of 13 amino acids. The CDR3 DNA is TGCAGTGCATATTTCACGGGGGCAGATACGCAGTATTTT. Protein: CSAYFTGADTQYF.

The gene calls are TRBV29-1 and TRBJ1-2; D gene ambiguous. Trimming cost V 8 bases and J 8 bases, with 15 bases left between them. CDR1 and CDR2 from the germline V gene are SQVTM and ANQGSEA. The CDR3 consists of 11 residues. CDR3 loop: CSSGGMGGYTF. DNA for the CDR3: TGCAGCTCAGGCGGGATGGGGGGCTACACCTTC.

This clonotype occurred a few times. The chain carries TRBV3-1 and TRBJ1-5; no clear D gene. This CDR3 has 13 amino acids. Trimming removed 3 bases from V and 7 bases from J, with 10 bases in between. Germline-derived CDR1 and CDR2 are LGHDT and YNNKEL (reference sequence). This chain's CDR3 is CASSQMAGQPQHF. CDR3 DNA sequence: TGTGCCAGCAGCCAGATGGCGGGGCAGCCCCAGCATTTT.

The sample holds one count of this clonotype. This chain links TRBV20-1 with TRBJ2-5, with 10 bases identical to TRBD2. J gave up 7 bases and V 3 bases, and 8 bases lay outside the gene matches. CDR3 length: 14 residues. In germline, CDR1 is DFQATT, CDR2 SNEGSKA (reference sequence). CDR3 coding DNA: TGCAGTGCTAGTAGGGCTAGCGGGGGCCCGACCCAGTACTTC. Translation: CSASRASGGPTQYF.

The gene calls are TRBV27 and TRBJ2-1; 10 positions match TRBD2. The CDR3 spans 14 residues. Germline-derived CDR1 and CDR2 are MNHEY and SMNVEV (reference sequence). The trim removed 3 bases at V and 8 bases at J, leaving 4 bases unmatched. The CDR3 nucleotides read TGTGCCAGCAGTTTCAGCGGGGGGGCTTATGAGCAGTTCTTC. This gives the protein CASSFSGGAYEQFF.

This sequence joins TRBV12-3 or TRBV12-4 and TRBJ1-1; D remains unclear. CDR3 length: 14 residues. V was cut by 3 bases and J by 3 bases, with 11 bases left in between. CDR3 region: CASSFPQRDTEAFF. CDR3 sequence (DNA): TGTGCCAGCAGTTTTCCCCAGAGGGACACTGAAGCTTTCTTT.

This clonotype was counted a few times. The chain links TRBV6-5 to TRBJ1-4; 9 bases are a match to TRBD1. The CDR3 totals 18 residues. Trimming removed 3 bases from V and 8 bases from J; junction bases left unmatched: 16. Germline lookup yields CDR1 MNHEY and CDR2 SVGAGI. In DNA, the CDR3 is TGTGCCAGCAGTTATTTCGGGACAGGGAATTCGGCAGACGAAAAACTGTTTTTT. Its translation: CASSYFGTGNSADEKLFF.

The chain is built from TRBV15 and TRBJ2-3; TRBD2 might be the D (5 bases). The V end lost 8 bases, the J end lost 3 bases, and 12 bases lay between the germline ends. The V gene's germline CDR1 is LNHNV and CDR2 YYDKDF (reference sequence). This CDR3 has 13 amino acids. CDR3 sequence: CATQVGGTDTQYF. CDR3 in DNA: TGTGCCACCCAGGTCGGCGGGACAGATACGCAGTATTTT.

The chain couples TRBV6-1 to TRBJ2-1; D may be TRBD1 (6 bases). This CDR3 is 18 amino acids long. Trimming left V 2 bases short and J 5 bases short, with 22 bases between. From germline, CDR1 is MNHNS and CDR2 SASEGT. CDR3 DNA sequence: TGTGCCAGCAGTGAATATCCCGTTCCCAGGGGAGCTCACAATGAGCAGTTCTTC. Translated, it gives CASSEYPVPRGAHNEQFF.

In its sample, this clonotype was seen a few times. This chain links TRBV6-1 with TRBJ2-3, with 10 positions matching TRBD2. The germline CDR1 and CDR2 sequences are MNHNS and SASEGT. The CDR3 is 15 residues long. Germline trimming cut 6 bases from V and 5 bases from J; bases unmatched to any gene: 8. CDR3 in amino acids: CASSRAGGPRDTQYF. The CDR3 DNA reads TGTGCCAGCAGCCGAGCGGGGGGGCCAAGAGATACGCAGTATTTT.

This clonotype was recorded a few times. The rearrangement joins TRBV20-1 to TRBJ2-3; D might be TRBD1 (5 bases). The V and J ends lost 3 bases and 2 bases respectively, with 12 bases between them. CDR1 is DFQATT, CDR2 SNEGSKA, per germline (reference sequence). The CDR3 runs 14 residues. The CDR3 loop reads CSARTASYTDTQYF. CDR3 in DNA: TGCAGTGCTAGGACAGCGAGTTACACAGATACGCAGTATTTT.

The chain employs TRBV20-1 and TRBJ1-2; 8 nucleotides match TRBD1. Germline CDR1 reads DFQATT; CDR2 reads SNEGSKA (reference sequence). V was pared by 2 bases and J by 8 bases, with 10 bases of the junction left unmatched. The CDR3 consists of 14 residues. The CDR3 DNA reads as TGCAGTGCTAGAACCCAGGGGGCCGAGGGCGGCTACACCTTC. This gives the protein CSARTQGAEGGYTF.

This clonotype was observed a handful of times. CDR3 residues: CASTPPGQGRGTEAFF. CDR3 coding DNA: TGTGCCAGCACCCCGCCGGGACAGGGTCGGGGGACTGAAGCTTTCTTT. The chain recombines TRBV7-9 with TRBJ1-1; 9 bases map to TRBD1. Unmatched junction bases numbered 14, after V lost 7 bases and J lost 5 bases. The CDR3 is made up of 16 amino acids. Germline CDR1 and CDR2: SEHNR and FQNEAQ (reference sequence).

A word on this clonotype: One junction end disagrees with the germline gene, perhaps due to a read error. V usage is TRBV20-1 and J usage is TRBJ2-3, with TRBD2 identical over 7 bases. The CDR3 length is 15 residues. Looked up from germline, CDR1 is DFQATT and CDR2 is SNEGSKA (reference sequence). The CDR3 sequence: CCARDPERGSDTQYF. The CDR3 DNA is TGCTGTGCTAGAGATCCAGAGCGGGGTAGCGATACGCAGTATTTT.

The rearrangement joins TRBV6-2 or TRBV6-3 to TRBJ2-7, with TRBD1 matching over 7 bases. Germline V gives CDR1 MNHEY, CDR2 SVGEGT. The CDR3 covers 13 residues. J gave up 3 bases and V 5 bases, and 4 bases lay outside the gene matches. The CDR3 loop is CASSDRDLYEQYF. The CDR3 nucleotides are TGTGCCAGCAGTGACAGGGATCTCTACGAGCAGTACTTC.

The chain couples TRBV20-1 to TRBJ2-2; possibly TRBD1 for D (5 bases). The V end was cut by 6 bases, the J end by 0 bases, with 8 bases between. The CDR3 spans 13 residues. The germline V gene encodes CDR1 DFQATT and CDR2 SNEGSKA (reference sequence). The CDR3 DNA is TGCAGTGCCCGACAGCCGAACACCGGGGAGCTGTTTTTT. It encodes CSARQPNTGELFF.

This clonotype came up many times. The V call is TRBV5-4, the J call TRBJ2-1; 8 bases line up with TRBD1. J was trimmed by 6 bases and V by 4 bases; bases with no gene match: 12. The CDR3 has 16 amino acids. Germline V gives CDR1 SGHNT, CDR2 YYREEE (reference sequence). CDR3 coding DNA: TGTGCCAGCAGCCCCCCCGGGCAGGGGGCGATCAATGAGCAGTTCTTC. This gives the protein CASSPPGQGAINEQFF. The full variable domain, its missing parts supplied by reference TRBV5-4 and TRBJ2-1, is ETGVTQSPTHLIKTRGQQVTLRCSSQSGHNTVSWYQQALGQGPQFIFQYYREEENGRGNFPPRFSGLQFPNYSSELNVNALELDDSALYLCASSPPGQGAINEQFFGPGTRLTVL.

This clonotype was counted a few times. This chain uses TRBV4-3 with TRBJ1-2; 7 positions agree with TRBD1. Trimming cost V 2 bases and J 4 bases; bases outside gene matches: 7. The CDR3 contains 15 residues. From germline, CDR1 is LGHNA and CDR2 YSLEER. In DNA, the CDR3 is TGCGCCAGCAGCCAACGAGGGGGCCGAAGCTATGGCTACACCTTC. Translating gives CASSQRGGRSYGYTF.

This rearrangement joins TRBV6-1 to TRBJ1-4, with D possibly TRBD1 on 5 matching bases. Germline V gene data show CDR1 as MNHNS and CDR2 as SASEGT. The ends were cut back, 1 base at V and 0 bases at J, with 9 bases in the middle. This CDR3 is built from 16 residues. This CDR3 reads CASSEGGGSTNEKLFF. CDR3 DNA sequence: TGTGCCAGCAGTGAAGGGGGCGGCTCAACTAATGAAAAACTGTTTTTT.

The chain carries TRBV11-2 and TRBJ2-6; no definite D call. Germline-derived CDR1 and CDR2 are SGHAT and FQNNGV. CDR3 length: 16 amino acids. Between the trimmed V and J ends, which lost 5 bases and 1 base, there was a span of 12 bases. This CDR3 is CASSPPKGSGANVLTF. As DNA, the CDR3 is TGTGCCAGCAGCCCCCCCAAAGGGTCTGGGGCCAACGTCCTGACTTTC.

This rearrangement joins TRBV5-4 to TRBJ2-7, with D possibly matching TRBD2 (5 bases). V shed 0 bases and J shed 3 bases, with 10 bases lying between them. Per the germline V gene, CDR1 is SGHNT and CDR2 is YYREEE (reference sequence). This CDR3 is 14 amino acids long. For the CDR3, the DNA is TGTGCCAGCAGCTTGGCCGGGGATGACTACGAGCAGTACGTC. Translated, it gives CASSLAGDDYEQYV.

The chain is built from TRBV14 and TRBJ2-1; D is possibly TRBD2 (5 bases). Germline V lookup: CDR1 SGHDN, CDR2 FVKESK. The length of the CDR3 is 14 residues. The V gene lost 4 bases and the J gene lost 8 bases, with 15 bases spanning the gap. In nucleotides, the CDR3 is TGTGCCAGCAGCCGGTATCTAGAGGGCGATGAGCAGTTCTTC. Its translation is CASSRYLEGDEQFF.

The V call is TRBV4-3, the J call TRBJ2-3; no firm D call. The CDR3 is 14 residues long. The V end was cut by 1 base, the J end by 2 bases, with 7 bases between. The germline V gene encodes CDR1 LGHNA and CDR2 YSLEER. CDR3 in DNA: TGCGCCAGCAGCCAAGCTCAGCTCACAGATACGCAGTATTTT. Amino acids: CASSQAQLTDTQYF.